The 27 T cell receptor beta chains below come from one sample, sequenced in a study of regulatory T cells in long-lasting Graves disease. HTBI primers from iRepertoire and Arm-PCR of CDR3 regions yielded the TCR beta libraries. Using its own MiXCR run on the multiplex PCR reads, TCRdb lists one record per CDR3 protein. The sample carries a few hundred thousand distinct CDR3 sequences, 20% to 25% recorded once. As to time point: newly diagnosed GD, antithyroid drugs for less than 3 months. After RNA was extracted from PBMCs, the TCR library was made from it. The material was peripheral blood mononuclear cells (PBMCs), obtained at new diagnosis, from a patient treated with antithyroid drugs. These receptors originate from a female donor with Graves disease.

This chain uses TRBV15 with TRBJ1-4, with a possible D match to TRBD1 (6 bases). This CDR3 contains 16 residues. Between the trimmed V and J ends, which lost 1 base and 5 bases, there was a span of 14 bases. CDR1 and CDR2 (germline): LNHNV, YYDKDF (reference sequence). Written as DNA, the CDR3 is TGTGCCACCAGCAGAGGTTCGGACAGTGGGAATGAAAAACTGTTTTTT. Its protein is CATSRGSDSGNEKLFF.

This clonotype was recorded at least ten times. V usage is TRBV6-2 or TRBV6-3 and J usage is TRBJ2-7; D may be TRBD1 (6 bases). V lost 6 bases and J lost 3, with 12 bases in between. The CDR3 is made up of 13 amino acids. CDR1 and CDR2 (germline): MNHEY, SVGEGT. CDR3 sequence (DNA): TGTGCCAGCAGATGGGACAAAAACTACGAGCAGTACTTC. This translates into CASRWDKNYEQYF.

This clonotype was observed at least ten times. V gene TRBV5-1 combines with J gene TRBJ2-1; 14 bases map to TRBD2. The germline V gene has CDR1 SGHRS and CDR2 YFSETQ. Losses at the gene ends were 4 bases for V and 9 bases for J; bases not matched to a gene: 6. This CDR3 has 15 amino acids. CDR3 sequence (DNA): TGCGCCAGCAGCACGGGGACTAGCGGGAGTGTTGAGCAGTTCTTC. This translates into CASSTGTSGSVEQFF.

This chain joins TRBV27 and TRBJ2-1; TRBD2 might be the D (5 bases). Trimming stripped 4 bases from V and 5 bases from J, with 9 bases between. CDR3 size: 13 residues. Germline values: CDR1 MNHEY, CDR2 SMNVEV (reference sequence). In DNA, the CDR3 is TGTGCCAGCAGTTGGACTCGTCACAATGAGCAGTTCTTC. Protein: CASSWTRHNEQFF.

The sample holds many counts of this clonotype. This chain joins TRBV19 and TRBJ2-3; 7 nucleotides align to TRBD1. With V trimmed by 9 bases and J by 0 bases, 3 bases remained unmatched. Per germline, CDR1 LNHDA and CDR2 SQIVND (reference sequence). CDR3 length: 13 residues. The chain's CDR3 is CASRQGSTDTQYF. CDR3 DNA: TGTGCCAGCAGACAGGGTAGCACAGATACGCAGTATTTT.

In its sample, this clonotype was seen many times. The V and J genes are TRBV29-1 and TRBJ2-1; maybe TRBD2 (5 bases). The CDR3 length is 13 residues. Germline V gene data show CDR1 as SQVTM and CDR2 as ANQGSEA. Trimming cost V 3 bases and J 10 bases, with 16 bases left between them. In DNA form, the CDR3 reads TGCAGCGTTGATCGCGGGCACCGGACGGAGCAGTTCTTC. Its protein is CSVDRGHRTEQFF.

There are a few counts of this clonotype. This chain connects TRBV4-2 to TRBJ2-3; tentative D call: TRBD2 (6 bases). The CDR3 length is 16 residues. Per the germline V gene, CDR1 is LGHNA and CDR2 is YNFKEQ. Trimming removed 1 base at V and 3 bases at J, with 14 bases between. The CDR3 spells CASSQGRGSPTDTQYF. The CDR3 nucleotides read TGTGCCAGCAGCCAAGGGAGGGGTTCCCCAACAGATACGCAGTATTTT.

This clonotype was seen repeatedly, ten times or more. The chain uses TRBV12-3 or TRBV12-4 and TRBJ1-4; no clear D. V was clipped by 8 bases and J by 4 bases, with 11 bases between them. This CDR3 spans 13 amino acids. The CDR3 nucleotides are TGTGCCAGCGCGTTGCAGCTTAATGAAAAACTGTTTTTT. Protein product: CASALQLNEKLFF.

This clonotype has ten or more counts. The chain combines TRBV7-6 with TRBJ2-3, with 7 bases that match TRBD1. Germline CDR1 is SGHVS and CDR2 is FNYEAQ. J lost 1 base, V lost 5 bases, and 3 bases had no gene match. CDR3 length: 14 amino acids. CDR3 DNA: TGTGCCAGCAGCCTAGGGACAGGCACAGATACGCAGTATTTT. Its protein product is CASSLGTGTDTQYF.

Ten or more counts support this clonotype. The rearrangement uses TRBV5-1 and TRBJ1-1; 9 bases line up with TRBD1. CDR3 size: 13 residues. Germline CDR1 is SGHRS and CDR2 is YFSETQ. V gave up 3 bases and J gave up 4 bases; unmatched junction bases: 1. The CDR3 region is CASSSTGGTEAFF. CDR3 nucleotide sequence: TGCGCCAGCAGCTCGACAGGGGGCACTGAAGCTTTCTTT.

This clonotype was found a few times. DNA for the CDR3: TGTGCCAGTGGGGCTGGGACTGAAGCTTTCTTT. This gives the protein CASGAGTEAFF. The chain joins TRBV19 to TRBJ1-1; maybe TRBD1 (5 bases). The CDR3 totals 11 residues. In germline, CDR1 is LNHDA, CDR2 SQIVND (reference sequence). The V and J ends lost 8 bases and 5 bases respectively, with 9 bases between them.

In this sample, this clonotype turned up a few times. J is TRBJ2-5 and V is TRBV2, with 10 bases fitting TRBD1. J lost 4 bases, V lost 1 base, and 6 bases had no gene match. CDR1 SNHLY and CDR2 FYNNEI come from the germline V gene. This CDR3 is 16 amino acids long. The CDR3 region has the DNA TGTGCCAGCAGTGAAGGGACAGGGGGGGGCGGAGAGACCCAGTACTTC. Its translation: CASSEGTGGGGETQYF.

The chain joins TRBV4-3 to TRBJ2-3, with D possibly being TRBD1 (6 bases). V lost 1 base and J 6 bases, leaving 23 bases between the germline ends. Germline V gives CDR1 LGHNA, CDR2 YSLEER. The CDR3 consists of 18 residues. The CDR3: CASSQALSTGPRGDTQYF. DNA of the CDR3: TGCGCCAGCAGCCAAGCCCTATCGACAGGCCCGAGAGGGGATACGCAGTATTTT.

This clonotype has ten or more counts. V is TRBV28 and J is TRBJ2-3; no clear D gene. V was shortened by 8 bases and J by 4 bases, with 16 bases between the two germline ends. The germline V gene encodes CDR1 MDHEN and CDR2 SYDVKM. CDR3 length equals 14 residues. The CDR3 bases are TGTGCCAGCGGACCGCGCGCGGTCTCAGATACGCAGTATTTT. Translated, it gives CASGPRAVSDTQYF.

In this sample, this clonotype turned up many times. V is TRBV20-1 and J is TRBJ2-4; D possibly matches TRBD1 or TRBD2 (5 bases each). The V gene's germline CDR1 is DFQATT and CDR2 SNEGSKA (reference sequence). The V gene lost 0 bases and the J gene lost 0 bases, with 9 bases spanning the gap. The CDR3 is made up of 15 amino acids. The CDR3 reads CSAREGDVAKNIQYF. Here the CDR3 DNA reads TGCAGTGCTAGAGAAGGGGACGTAGCCAAAAACATTCAGTACTTC.

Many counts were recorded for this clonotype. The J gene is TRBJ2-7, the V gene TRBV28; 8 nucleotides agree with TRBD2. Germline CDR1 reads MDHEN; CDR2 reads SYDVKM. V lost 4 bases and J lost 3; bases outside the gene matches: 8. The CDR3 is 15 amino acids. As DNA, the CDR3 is TGTGCCAGCAGTTCTTTACGGGGGGGCCGCTACGAGCAGTACTTC. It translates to CASSSLRGGRYEQYF.

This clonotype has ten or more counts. The CDR3 region is CASSKSSYNEQFF. For the CDR3, the DNA is TGTGCCAGCAGCAAAAGCTCCTACAATGAGCAGTTCTTC. This chain connects TRBV7-3 to TRBJ2-1; D is unresolved. Between the trimmed V and J ends, which lost 5 bases and 0 bases, there was a span of 5 bases. This CDR3 has 13 amino acids. Germline CDR1 SGHTA, CDR2 FQGTGA.

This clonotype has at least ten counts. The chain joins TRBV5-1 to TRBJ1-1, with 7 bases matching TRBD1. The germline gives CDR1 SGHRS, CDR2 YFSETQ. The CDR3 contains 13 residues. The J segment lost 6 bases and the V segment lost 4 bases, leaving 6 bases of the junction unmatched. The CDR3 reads CASSPDRAPEAFF. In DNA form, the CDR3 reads TGCGCCAGCAGCCCCGACAGGGCCCCTGAAGCTTTCTTT.

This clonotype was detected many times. The CDR3 DNA sequence: TGTGCCACCAGCAGAGAATTATCAGGGGCTCCCTACGAGCAGTACTTC. Translating gives CATSRELSGAPYEQYF. The chain employs TRBV15 and TRBJ2-7, with D maybe TRBD1 (6 bases). The CDR3 totals 16 residues. CDR1 is LNHNV and CDR2 is YYDKDF in the germline V gene (reference sequence). The V gene lost 0 bases and the J gene lost 2 bases, with 14 bases spanning the gap.

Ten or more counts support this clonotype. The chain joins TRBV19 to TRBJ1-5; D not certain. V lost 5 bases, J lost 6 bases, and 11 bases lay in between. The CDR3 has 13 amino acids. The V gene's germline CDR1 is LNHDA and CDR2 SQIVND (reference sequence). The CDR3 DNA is TGTGCCAGTAGTCTAGCGTCCGGTCAGCCCCAGCATTTT. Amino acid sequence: CASSLASGQPQHF.

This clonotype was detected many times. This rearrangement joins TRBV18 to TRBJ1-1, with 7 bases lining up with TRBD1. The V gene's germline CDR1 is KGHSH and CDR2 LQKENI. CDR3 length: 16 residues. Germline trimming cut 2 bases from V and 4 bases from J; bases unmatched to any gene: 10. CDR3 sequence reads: CASSPRQGGGLTEAFF. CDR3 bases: TGTGCCAGCTCACCAAGACAGGGAGGGGGGCTCACTGAAGCTTTCTTT.

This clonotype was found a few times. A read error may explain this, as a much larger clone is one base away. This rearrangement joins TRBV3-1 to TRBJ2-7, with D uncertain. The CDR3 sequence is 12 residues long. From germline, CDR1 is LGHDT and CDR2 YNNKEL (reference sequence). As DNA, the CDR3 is TGTGCCAGCAGCCGAAACTCCTACGGGCAGTACTTC. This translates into CASSRNSYGQYF.

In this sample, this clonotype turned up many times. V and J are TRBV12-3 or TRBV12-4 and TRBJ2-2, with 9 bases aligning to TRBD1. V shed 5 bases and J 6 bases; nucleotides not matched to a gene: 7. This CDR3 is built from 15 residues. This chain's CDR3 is CASSQGTGRAGELFF. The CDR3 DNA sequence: TGTGCCAGCAGTCAGGGGACAGGGAGGGCCGGGGAGCTGTTTTTT.

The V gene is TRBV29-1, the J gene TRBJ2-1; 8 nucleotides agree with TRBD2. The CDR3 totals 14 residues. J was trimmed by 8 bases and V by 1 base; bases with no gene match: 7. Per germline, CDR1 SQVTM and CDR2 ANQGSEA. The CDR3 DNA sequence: TGCAGCGTTGAAGGGAGTAGCGGGATGTATGAGCAGTTCTTC. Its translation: CSVEGSSGMYEQFF.

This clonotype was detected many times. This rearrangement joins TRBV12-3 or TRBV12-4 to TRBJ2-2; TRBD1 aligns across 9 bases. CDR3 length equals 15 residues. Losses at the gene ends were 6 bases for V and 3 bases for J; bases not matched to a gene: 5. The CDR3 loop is CASSPDRGHTGELFF. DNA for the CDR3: TGTGCCAGCAGCCCGGACAGGGGACACACCGGGGAGCTGTTTTTT.

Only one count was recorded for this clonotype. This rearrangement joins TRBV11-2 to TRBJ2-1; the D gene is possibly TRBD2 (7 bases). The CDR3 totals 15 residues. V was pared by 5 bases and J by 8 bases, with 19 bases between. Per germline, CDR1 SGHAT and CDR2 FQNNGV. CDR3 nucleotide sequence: TGTGCCAGCAGCCACCGGACTAGATGGGGGCATGAGCAGTTCTTC. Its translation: CASSHRTRWGHEQFF.

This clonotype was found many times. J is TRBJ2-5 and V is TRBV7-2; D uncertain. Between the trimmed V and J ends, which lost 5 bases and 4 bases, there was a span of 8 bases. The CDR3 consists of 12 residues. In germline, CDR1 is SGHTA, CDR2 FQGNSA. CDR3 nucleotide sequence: TGTGCCAGCAGCCGGACGACAGAGACCCAGTACTTC. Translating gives CASSRTTETQYF.